One sample yielded the 14 T cell receptor beta chains listed below, sequenced in a study of blood T cell repertoires in COVID-19. Repertoires were generated with immunoSEQ multiplex PCR, while TCRdb's copy carries only in-frame clones and drops some. The sample contains 300,000 to 350,000 clones, about 90% of which appear only once. The specimen was peripheral blood. These receptors were taken from a woman between 50 and 59 years old with COVID-19, enrolled during active disease.

The chain uses TRBV7-9 and TRBJ1-2; TRBD1 is a possible D gene (6 bases). The CDR3 loop spans 14 amino acids. Per the germline V gene, CDR1 is SEHNR and CDR2 is FQNEAQ (reference sequence). With 5 bases removed from V and 8 bases from J, the gap between germline ends came to 18 bases. CDR3 DNA sequence: TGTGCCAGCAGCATCTCTGTAGGGGGTAGGGGCTACACCTTC. Its translation: CASSISVGGRGYTF.

The J gene is TRBJ2-2, the V gene TRBV24-1; 8 bases are shared with TRBD1. The trim removed 4 bases at V and 4 bases at J, leaving 4 bases unmatched. CDR3 length: 15 amino acids. CDR1 is KGHDR, CDR2 SFDVKD, per germline. CDR3 amino acids: CATSEWTGPTGELFF. As DNA, the CDR3 is TGTGCCACCAGTGAGTGGACAGGGCCCACCGGGGAGCTGTTTTTT.

The genes are TRBV5-1 and TRBJ1-6; TRBD1 might be the D (6 bases). CDR3 length: 15 amino acids. Germline V gives CDR1 SGHRS, CDR2 YFSETQ. The V gene lost 5 bases and the J gene lost 7 bases, with 16 bases spanning the gap. The CDR3 coding sequence is TGCGCCAGCAGAATTTTGGACAGAGAAAATTCACCCCTCCACTTT. This encodes CASRILDRENSPLHF. The variable domain in full, with the rest retrieved from reference TRBV5-1 and TRBJ1-6, is KAGVTQTPRYLIKTRGQQVTLSCSPISGHRSVSWYQQTPGQGLQFLFEYFSETQRNKGNFPGRFSGRQFSNSRSEMNVSTLELGDSALYLCASRILDRENSPLHFGNGTRLTVT.

The V and J genes are TRBV6-5 and TRBJ1-2, with a tentative D call TRBD1 (5 bases). CDR1 MNHEY and CDR2 SVGAGI come from the germline V gene. The CDR3 is 14 amino acids. The ends were cut back, 7 bases at V and 4 bases at J, with 16 bases in the middle. CDR3 sequence (DNA): TGTGCCAGCATCCGAGCGGGGGAGAGCTATGGCTACACCTTC. Amino acid sequence: CASIRAGESYGYTF.

The chain joins TRBV10-1 to TRBJ1-6; D is ambiguous. The V end lost 11 bases, the J end lost 9 bases, and 11 bases lay between the germline ends. The CDR3 totals 11 residues. CDR1 is WNHNN, CDR2 SYGVQD, per germline (reference sequence). The CDR3 here is CAWGEVSPLHF. The CDR3 nucleotides are TGCGCCTGGGGAGAGGTTTCACCCCTCCACTTT.

This chain connects TRBV7-9 to TRBJ1-5, with D maybe TRBD1 (5 bases). The CDR3 has 16 residues. The germline V and J ends were trimmed by 1 base and 0 bases, with 10 bases remaining between them. Germline V gene lookup returns CDR1 SEHNR and CDR2 FQNEAQ (reference sequence). The CDR3 region is CASSLVAGRSNQPQHF. CDR3 DNA: TGTGCCAGCAGCTTAGTGGCGGGGCGTAGCAATCAGCCCCAGCATTTT.

This clone was observed a single time. V is TRBV7-2 and J is TRBJ2-2; D uncertain. The V gene's germline CDR1 is SGHTA and CDR2 FQGNSA. This CDR3 region has 14 residues. Trimming cost V 8 bases and J 1 base, with 11 bases left between them. CDR3 in amino acids: CASRRQENTGELFF. CDR3 DNA: TGTGCCAGCCGTAGGCAGGAGAACACCGGGGAGCTGTTTTTT.

The V gene is TRBV7-3, the J gene TRBJ1-1; TRBD1 matches at 8 bases. With 1 base clipped from V and 7 bases from J, the junction kept 2 bases outside the gene matches. The germline V gene has CDR1 SGHTA and CDR2 FQGTGA. The CDR3 is made up of 13 amino acids. The CDR3 is CASSLMGQDEAFF. The CDR3 DNA is TGTGCCAGCAGCTTAATGGGACAGGATGAAGCTTTCTTT.

The CDR3 DNA sequence: TGTGCCAGCTCAGGTGGACAGGGGGCTGAAAAACTGTTTTTT. This codes for CASSGGQGAEKLFF. The chain links TRBV18 to TRBJ1-4, with 11 nucleotides matching TRBD1. Germline CDR1 is KGHSH and CDR2 is LQKENI. The CDR3 is 14 residues long. With V trimmed by 5 bases and J by 7 bases, 3 bases remained unmatched. The variable domain in full, with the rest retrieved from reference TRBV18 and TRBJ1-4, is NAGVMQNPRHLVRRRGQEARLRCSPMKGHSHVYWYRQLPEEGLKFMVYLQKENIIDESGMPKERFSAEFPKEGPSILRIQQVVRGDSAAYFCASSGGQGAEKLFFGSGTQLSVL.

The chain combines TRBV6-5 with TRBJ2-7; 8 bases fit TRBD2. V lost 6 bases, J lost 6 bases, and 10 bases stayed unmatched. This CDR3 contains 14 residues. Germline lookup yields CDR1 MNHEY and CDR2 SVGAGI. The CDR3 spells CASSDVAGWGEQYF. The CDR3 region has the DNA TGTGCCAGCAGCGATGTAGCGGGATGGGGCGAGCAGTACTTC.

This chain joins TRBV5-1 and TRBJ2-3; TRBD2 matches 8 bases. This CDR3 is 15 amino acids long. With 0 bases clipped from V and 5 bases from J, the junction kept 5 bases outside the gene matches. Per the germline V gene, CDR1 is SGHRS and CDR2 is YFSETQ. DNA for the CDR3: TGCGCCAGCAGCTTGGGGGGACTAGGGCTAGATACGCAGTATTTT. Translated, it gives CASSLGGLGLDTQYF.

This clone was counted once. The chain has TRBV7-9 and TRBJ2-1; 10 nucleotides line up with TRBD2. Germline assignment: CDR1 SEHNR and CDR2 FQNEAQ (reference sequence). CDR3 size: 16 residues. V dropped 4 bases and J dropped 4; count of bases not matched to a gene: 7. Here the CDR3 reads CASSYLTSGFYNEQFF. CDR3 in DNA: TGTGCCAGCAGCTACCTGACTAGCGGGTTTTACAATGAGCAGTTCTTC. The whole variable domain, filled in from reference TRBV7-9 and TRBJ2-1, reads DTGVSQNPRHKITKRGQNVTFRCDPISEHNRLYWYRQTLGQGPEFLTYFQNEAQLEKSRLLSDRFSAERPKGSFSTLEIQRTEQGDSAMYLCASSYLTSGFYNEQFFGPGTRLTVL.

This rearrangement joins TRBV7-3 to TRBJ2-5, with TRBD2 as a possible D gene (6 bases). Germline CDR1 reads SGHTA; CDR2 reads FQGTGA. V lost 5 bases and J 5 bases, leaving 15 bases between the germline ends. This CDR3 has 14 residues. The CDR3 region is CASSPGTLEETQYF. CDR3 sequence (DNA): TGTGCCAGCAGCCCCGGGACTCTCGAGGAGACCCAGTACTTC.

The gene calls are TRBV11-3 and TRBJ1-4; 9 nucleotides line up with TRBD1. V shed 4 bases, J shed 6 bases, and the junction held 6 bases outside the gene matches. Germline V gene lookup returns CDR1 SGHNT and CDR2 YENEEA. This CDR3 is 15 amino acids long. The CDR3 reads CASSSTGGAYEKLFF. The CDR3 nucleotides are TGTGCCAGCAGCTCCACAGGGGGCGCTTATGAAAAACTGTTTTTT.